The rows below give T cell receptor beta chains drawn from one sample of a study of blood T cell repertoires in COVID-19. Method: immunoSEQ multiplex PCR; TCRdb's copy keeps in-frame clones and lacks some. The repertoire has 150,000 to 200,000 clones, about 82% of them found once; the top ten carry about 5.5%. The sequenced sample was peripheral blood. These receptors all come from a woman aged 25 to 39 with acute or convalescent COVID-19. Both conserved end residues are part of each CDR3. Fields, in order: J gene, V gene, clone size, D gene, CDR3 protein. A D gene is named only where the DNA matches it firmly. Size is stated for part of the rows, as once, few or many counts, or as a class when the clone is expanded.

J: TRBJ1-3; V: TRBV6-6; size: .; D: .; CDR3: CASTDSRRDRRNTIYF
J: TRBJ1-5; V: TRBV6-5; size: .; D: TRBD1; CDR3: CASSYSPQGEWQPQHF
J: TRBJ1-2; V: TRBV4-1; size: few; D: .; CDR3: CASSQEGSGPANYGYTF
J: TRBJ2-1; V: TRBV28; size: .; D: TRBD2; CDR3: CASSPTSGSYNEQFF
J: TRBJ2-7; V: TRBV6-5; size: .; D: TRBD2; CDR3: CASSSSGRYEQYF
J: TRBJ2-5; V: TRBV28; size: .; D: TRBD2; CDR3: CASTPAGGTETQYF
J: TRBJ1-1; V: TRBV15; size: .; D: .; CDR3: CATSRGEAFLVEAFF
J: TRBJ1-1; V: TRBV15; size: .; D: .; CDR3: CATSRETGFFGPEAFF
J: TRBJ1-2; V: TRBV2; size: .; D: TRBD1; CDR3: CASGTRDSGYTF
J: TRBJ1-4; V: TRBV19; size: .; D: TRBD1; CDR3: CASSTRTGLGEKLFF
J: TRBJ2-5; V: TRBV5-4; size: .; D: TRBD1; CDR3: CASSQRQGALETQYF
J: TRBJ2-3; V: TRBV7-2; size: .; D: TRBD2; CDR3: CATKTSGRAPSTDTQYF
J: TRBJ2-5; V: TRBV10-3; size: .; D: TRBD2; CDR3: CAISSLAGVEETQYF
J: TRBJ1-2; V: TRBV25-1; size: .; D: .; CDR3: CATLGANYGYTF
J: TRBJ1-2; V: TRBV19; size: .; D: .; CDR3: CASSGRTGSYGYTF
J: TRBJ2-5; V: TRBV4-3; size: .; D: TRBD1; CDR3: CASSQGWTGGSEFGETQYF
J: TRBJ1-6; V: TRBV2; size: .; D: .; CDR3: CASNSFPRRSPLHF
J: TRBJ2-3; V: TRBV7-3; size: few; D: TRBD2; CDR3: CASSSPGTSVTDTQYF
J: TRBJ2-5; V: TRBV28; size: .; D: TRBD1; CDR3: CASSLTTGVETQYF
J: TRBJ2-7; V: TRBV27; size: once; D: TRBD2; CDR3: CASSFYGASGYEQYF
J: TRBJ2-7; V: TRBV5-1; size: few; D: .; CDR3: CASRESYEQYF
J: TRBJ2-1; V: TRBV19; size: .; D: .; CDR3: CASSIYNTYNEQFF
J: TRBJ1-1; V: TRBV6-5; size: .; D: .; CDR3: CASSPTVNTEAFF